This T cell receptor (beta chain) was recorded in a study of CD8+CD57+ T cells in acquired aplastic anemia. Study background: CD4+ and CD8+ cells, once sorted, gave DNA averaging about 3 ug. Healthy donors averaged around 10 million reads for CD4+ cells.

The germline V gene has CDR1 SGHKS and CDR2 YYEKEE (reference sequence). The CDR3 extends over 13 amino acids. Trimming at V came to 1 base and at J to 6 bases, leaving 2 bases not matched to a gene. TCR beta VDJ and CDR3 profiling used genomic DNA as template. TCRdb processed the reads anew with MiXCR; each CDR3 protein has one entry. The sample consists of around 200,000 distinct CDR3 sequences, 61% of them appearing once. Input material: sorted CD4+, CD8+, or CD8+CD57+ T cells (not recorded which) from PBMCs. J is TRBJ1-1 and V is TRBV5-5; 8 bases are shared with TRBD1. The TCR sequence derives from a human donor in good health. The CDR3 DNA reads as TGTGCCAGCAGCTTGCGGACAGGGTCTGAAGCTTTCTTT. Its protein is CASSLRTGSEAFF.